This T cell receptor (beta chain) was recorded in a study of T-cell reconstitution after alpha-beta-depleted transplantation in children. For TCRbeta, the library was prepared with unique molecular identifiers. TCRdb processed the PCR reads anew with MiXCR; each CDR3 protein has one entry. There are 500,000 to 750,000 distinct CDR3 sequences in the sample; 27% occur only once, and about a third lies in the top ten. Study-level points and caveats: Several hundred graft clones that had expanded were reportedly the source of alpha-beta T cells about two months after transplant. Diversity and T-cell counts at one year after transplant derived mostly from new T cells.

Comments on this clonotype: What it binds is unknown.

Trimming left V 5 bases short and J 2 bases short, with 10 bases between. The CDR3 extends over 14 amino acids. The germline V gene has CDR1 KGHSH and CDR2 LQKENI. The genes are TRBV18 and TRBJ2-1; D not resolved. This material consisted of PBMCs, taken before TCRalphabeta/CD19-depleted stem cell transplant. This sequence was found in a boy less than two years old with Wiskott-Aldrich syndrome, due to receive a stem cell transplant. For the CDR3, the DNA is TGTGCCAGCTCAACAAGGCTTCCCTACAATGAGCAGTTCTTC. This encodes CASSTRLPYNEQFF.